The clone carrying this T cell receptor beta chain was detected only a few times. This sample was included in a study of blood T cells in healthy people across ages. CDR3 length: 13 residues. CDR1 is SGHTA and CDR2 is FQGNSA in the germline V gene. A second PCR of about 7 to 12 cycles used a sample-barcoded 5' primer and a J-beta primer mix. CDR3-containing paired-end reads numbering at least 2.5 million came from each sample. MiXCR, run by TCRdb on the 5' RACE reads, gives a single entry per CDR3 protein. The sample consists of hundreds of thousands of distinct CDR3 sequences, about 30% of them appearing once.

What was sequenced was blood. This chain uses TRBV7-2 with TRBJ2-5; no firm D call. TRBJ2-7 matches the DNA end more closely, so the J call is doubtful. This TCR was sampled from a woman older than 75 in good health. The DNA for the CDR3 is TGTGCCAGCAGTCCCATGAGGAGATACGAGCAGTACTTC. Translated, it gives CASSPMRRYEQYF.